One and the same sample provided the 31 T cell receptor beta chains below, sequenced in a study of spatial heterogeneity in lung cancer. In TCRdb, the 5' RACE reads were re-called with MiXCR into one record per CDR3 protein. The table has 45,000 to 55,000 distinct CDR3 sequences, 5.3% seen once. Time point defined: sample taken at primary tumor resection. Sequencing used PBMCs, obtained at surgery. These receptors all stem from a male donor with early-stage non-small cell lung cancer.

The CDR3 region is CASSLAGDMNTEAFF. The CDR3 DNA is TGTGCCAGCAGTTTAGCGGGGGATATGAACACTGAAGCTTTCTTT. The chain combines TRBV28 with TRBJ1-1, with D possibly TRBD1 on 5 matching bases. The germline gives CDR1 MDHEN, CDR2 SYDVKM. V gave up 2 bases and J gave up 0 bases, with 10 bases separating them. The CDR3 runs 15 residues.

This clonotype was counted many times. The genes are TRBV29-1 and TRBJ1-1; TRBD1 matches at 11 bases. There are 14 residues in the CDR3. Per germline, CDR1 SQVTM and CDR2 ANQGSEA. Germline trimming cut 6 bases from V and 5 bases from J; bases unmatched to any gene: 8. The chain's CDR3 is CSVFSDRGQTEAFF. CDR3 coding DNA: TGCAGCGTCTTTTCGGACAGGGGGCAGACTGAAGCTTTCTTT.

This clonotype was counted many times. The chain has TRBV7-2 and TRBJ2-7, with 7 bases that match TRBD1. J lost 7 bases, V lost 5 bases, and 14 bases had no gene match. Germline V gene data show CDR1 as SGHTA and CDR2 as FQGNSA. CDR3 size: 15 residues. Here the CDR3 reads CASSRQGPTKGEQYF. Written as DNA, the CDR3 is TGTGCCAGCAGCCGACAGGGACCCACCAAGGGTGAGCAGTACTTC.

This clonotype has at least ten counts. J is TRBJ1-2 and V is TRBV5-1; D uncertain. Germline V gene lookup returns CDR1 SGHRS and CDR2 YFSETQ. The V end lost 1 base, the J end lost 8 bases, and 12 bases lay between the germline ends. CDR3 length: 13 amino acids. CDR3 coding DNA: TGCGCCAGCAGCTTGCAGGTTAACTGGGGCTACACCTTC. This translates into CASSLQVNWGYTF.

This clonotype was seen ten or more times. The V call is TRBV27, the J call TRBJ2-5; unclear D gene. Germline CDR1 reads MNHEY; CDR2 reads SMNVEV (reference sequence). The V gene lost 3 bases and the J gene lost 2 bases, with 10 bases spanning the gap. The CDR3 has 14 residues. CDR3 coding DNA: TGTGCCAGCAGTTTCCTGGGATCTCAAGAGACCCAGTACTTC. Its protein product is CASSFLGSQETQYF.

In its sample, this clonotype was seen a few times. The genes are TRBV7-9 and TRBJ1-1; D not resolved. V dropped 3 bases and J dropped 4 bases, with 9 bases sitting between them. The CDR3 is 13 residues long. Germline CDR1 and CDR2: SEHNR and FQNEAQ (reference sequence). CDR3 in DNA: TGTGCCAGCAGCTTGGAGGGAGGCACTGAAGCTTTCTTT. Protein product: CASSLEGGTEAFF.

This clonotype was observed many times. The rearrangement joins TRBV7-9 to TRBJ2-3, with D possibly TRBD2 on 6 matching bases. CDR1 is SEHNR, CDR2 FQNEAQ, per germline (reference sequence). The CDR3 sequence is 16 residues long. Trimming cost V 3 bases and J 6 bases, with 19 bases left between them. CDR3 amino acids: CASSFPRLGYPDTQYF. The CDR3 bases are TGTGCCAGCAGCTTCCCTAGACTAGGTTATCCGGATACGCAGTATTTT. The full variable domain, completed using reference TRBV7-9 and TRBJ2-3, is DTGVSQNPRHKITKRGQNVTFRCDPISEHNRLYWYRQTLGQGPEFLTYFQNEAQLEKSRLLSDRFSAERPKGSFSTLEIQRTEQGDSAMYLCASSFPRLGYPDTQYFGPGTRLTVL.

This clonotype has ten or more counts. The chain carries TRBV20-1 and TRBJ2-3; possible D gene TRBD2, 6 bases. This CDR3 has 13 residues. Trimming pared 6 bases from V and 0 bases from J, leaving 10 bases between. Germline values: CDR1 DFQATT, CDR2 SNEGSKA (reference sequence). CDR3 region: CSAKSGSTDTQYF. The CDR3 bases are TGCAGTGCAAAAAGCGGGAGCACAGATACGCAGTATTTT.

The chain combines TRBV7-9 with TRBJ1-4; TRBD1 matches 8 bases. The length of the CDR3 is 14 residues. Germline values: CDR1 SEHNR, CDR2 FQNEAQ (reference sequence). V dropped 4 bases and J dropped 8; count of bases not matched to a gene: 6. In DNA, the CDR3 is TGTGCCAGCAGCTCCGACAGGGGAGGAGAAAAACTGTTTTTT. It specifies CASSSDRGGEKLFF.

The table lists this clonotype with many counts. The chain recombines TRBV28 with TRBJ2-7; D possibly matches TRBD1 or TRBD2 (5 bases each). Trimming took off 5 bases at V and 7 bases at J, with 24 bases between the two ends. Germline CDR1 MDHEN, CDR2 SYDVKM. The length of the CDR3 is 16 residues. CDR3 nucleotide sequence: TGTGCCAGCAGTCGTACTGGGACCGAACCTTTGGAGGAGCAGTACTTC. It codes for CASSRTGTEPLEEQYF. Based on the CDR3 plus reference TRBV28 and TRBJ2-7, the full variable domain is DVKVTQSSRYLVKRTGEKVFLECVQDMDHENMFWYRQDPGLGLRLIYFSYDVKMKEKGDIPEGYSVSREKKERFSLILESASTNQTSMYLCASSRTGTEPLEEQYFGPGTRLTVT.

This clonotype was seen repeatedly, ten times or more. This chain links TRBV11-2 with TRBJ1-1; 9 bases are a match to TRBD1. Germline assignment: CDR1 SGHAT and CDR2 FQNNGV. The V segment lost 4 bases and the J segment 1 base; nucleotides outside the gene matches: 4. The CDR3 has 15 amino acids. The CDR3, as DNA: TGTGCCAGCAGCTCTCTGGACAGGGGGAACACTGAAGCTTTCTTT. It yields the protein CASSSLDRGNTEAFF.

The CDR3 DNA reads TGTGCCACCATTTGGGACAGGGGCCCTGGCTCCTACGAGCAGTACTTC. It encodes CATIWDRGPGSYEQYF. The chain recombines TRBV24-1 with TRBJ2-7; TRBD1 matches at 10 bases. The CDR3 length is 16 residues. Germline V CDR1 and CDR2: KGHDR, SFDVKD. Trimming cost V 8 bases and J 0 bases; bases outside gene matches: 9.

The sample holds many counts of this clonotype. The rearrangement links TRBV4-3 to TRBJ2-1; 8 bases line up with TRBD2. CDR1 LGHNA and CDR2 YSLEER come from the germline V gene. The CDR3 spans 21 residues. V lost 0 bases, J lost 0 bases, and 16 bases stayed unmatched. The CDR3: CASSQETRGSGRLSSYNEQFF. In DNA form, the CDR3 reads TGCGCCAGCAGCCAAGAAACGAGGGGGAGCGGGAGACTAAGCTCCTACAATGAGCAGTTCTTC.

This clonotype was recorded many times. This chain uses TRBV30 with TRBJ2-2; D is perhaps TRBD2 (6 bases). Germline assignment: CDR1 GTSNPN and CDR2 SVGIG (reference sequence). V dropped 4 bases and J dropped 5 bases, with 11 bases sitting between them. This CDR3 is 13 amino acids long. The DNA for the CDR3 is TGTGCCTGGACCCGGAGGGAAACCGGGGAGCTGTTTTTT. It specifies CAWTRRETGELFF.

This clonotype was picked up many times. The chain uses TRBV12-3 or TRBV12-4 and TRBJ2-1; 14 bases map to TRBD2. The CDR3 contains 16 residues. V lost 4 bases to trimming and J lost 12 bases; unmatched junction nucleotides: 11. The CDR3 sequence is CASSSTGLAGGKGQFF. CDR3 DNA sequence: TGTGCCAGCAGTTCAACCGGACTAGCGGGAGGAAAGGGGCAGTTCTTC.

This clonotype has a count of ten or more. V gene TRBV20-1 combines with J gene TRBJ1-5; D remains ambiguous. Per germline, CDR1 DFQATT and CDR2 SNEGSKA (reference sequence). This CDR3 contains 14 residues. Trimming stripped 2 bases from V and 4 bases from J, with 12 bases between. DNA of the CDR3: TGCAGTGCTAGAAAACCCACAGAGAATCAGCCCCAGCATTTT. This encodes CSARKPTENQPQHF.

This clonotype was seen at least ten times. CDR3: CASRERGRHEQYF. For the CDR3, the DNA is TGTGCCAGCAGGGAACGGGGTAGGCACGAGCAGTACTTC. The V call is TRBV3-1, the J call TRBJ2-7, with a tentative D call TRBD2 (5 bases). V was pared by 6 bases and J by 5 bases, with 14 bases between. Germline values: CDR1 LGHDT, CDR2 YNNKEL (reference sequence). The CDR3 contains 13 residues.

This clonotype was counted many times. This sequence joins TRBV7-2 and TRBJ2-2; possibly TRBD1 for D (5 bases). Germline CDR1 SGHTA, CDR2 FQGNSA. The CDR3 spans 15 residues. Trimming removed 5 bases at V and 4 bases at J, with 14 bases between. The CDR3 nucleotides are TGTGCCAGCAGCCCCGACCCAGGGTCCACCGGGGAGCTGTTTTTT. Protein: CASSPDPGSTGELFF.

This clonotype has ten or more counts. The chain recombines TRBV12-3 or TRBV12-4 with TRBJ2-2, with TRBD2 matching 11 bases. This CDR3 region has 15 residues. V lost 7 bases and J lost 5; bases outside the gene matches: 6. For the CDR3, the DNA is TGTGCCAGCACCCCCGTAGCGGGAGGGACCGGGGAGCTGTTTTTT. Encoded protein: CASTPVAGGTGELFF.

This clonotype has a count of ten or more. The rearrangement uses TRBV29-1 and TRBJ1-1; a possible D gene is TRBD1 (5 bases). The CDR3 runs 14 residues. The germline CDR1 and CDR2 sequences are SQVTM and ANQGSEA. Trimming left V 5 bases short and J 2 bases short, with 15 bases between. This CDR3 reads CSVYLGDPNTEAFF. The CDR3 nucleotides read TGCAGCGTTTACCTAGGGGACCCTAACACTGAAGCTTTCTTT.

This clonotype was counted only a few times. This sequence joins TRBV30 and TRBJ2-2; 9 bases match TRBD2. Per germline, CDR1 GTSNPN and CDR2 SVGIG (reference sequence). J gave up 6 bases and V 0 bases, and 5 bases lay outside the gene matches. The CDR3 has 15 amino acids. CDR3 sequence reads: CAWSVGLANSGELFF. As DNA, the CDR3 is TGTGCCTGGAGTGTTGGACTAGCGAATTCCGGGGAGCTGTTTTTT. The full variable domain, completed using reference TRBV30 and TRBJ2-2, is SQTIHQWPATLVQPVGSPLSLECTVEGTSNPNLYWYRQAAGRGLQLLFYSVGIGQISSEVPQNLSASRPQDRQFILSSKKLLLSDSGFYLCAWSVGLANSGELFFGEGSRLTVL.

This clonotype was detected many times. The V gene is TRBV7-8, the J gene TRBJ2-2, with D hard to call. This CDR3 contains 14 residues. The V gene lost 5 bases and the J gene lost 5 bases, with 12 bases spanning the gap. Germline values: CDR1 SGHVS, CDR2 FQNEAQ. This chain's CDR3 is CASSHRLGTGELFF. The CDR3 nucleotides read TGTGCCAGCAGCCATCGGCTGGGGACCGGGGAGCTGTTTTTT.

This clonotype was picked up many times. The chain employs TRBV10-3 and TRBJ2-5; the D gene could be TRBD1 or TRBD2 (6 bases each). Trimming shortened V by 5 bases and J by 2 bases, and 18 bases separated the two germline ends. Germline V gives CDR1 ENHRY, CDR2 SYGVKD. There are 16 residues in the CDR3. As DNA, the CDR3 is TGTGCCATCAGTAGAGACCCCCGGGGGCAACAAGAGACCCAGTACTTC. This codes for CAISRDPRGQQETQYF.

There are many counts of this clonotype. The germline gene is not matched at one end of the junction; a read error may be the cause. This chain connects TRBV20-1 to TRBJ2-7; 11 positions agree with TRBD2. The V gene's germline CDR1 is DFQATT and CDR2 SNEGSKA (reference sequence). CDR3 size: 16 residues. DNA of the CDR3: TGCAGTGGTAGACCTTCCGGGACTAGCGGCTCCTACGAGCAGTACTTC. The encoded protein is CSGRPSGTSGSYEQYF.

This clonotype has a count of ten or more. V is TRBV20-1 and J is TRBJ2-5, with 14 bases identical to TRBD2. With V trimmed by 5 bases and J by 1 base, 0 bases remained unmatched. Germline V CDR1 and CDR2: DFQATT, SNEGSKA (reference sequence). This CDR3 has 14 amino acids. The CDR3 sequence: CSAGLAGGQETQYF. In DNA, the CDR3 is TGCAGTGCTGGACTAGCGGGAGGCCAAGAGACCCAGTACTTC.

This clonotype was recorded at least ten times. The chain is built from TRBV5-1 and TRBJ2-7; D is unresolved. There are 14 residues in the CDR3. Germline assignment: CDR1 SGHRS and CDR2 YFSETQ. Trimming stripped 2 bases from V and 0 bases from J, with 9 bases between. The CDR3 reads CASSLTDSSYEQYF. The CDR3 DNA reads TGCGCCAGCAGCTTAACGGATAGCTCCTACGAGCAGTACTTC.

This clonotype was observed many times. The chain is built from TRBV7-7 and TRBJ2-5, with 7 nucleotides matching TRBD1. The CDR3 contains 14 residues. The trim removed 5 bases at V and 5 bases at J, leaving 8 bases unmatched. The germline CDR1 and CDR2 sequences are SSHAT and FNYEAQ (reference sequence). CDR3 sequence reads: CASSARQGRETQYF. The CDR3 coding sequence is TGTGCCAGCAGCGCCCGACAGGGTCGGGAGACCCAGTACTTC.

This clonotype showed up many times. The chain uses TRBV20-1 and TRBJ2-1, with 8 bases fitting TRBD2. The CDR3 has 14 amino acids. CDR1 is DFQATT, CDR2 SNEGSKA, per germline (reference sequence). Trimming removed 6 bases from V and 3 bases from J; junction bases left unmatched: 7. Here the CDR3 reads CSAYREGDYNEQFF. The CDR3 DNA follows: TGCAGTGCGTATCGGGAGGGTGACTACAATGAGCAGTTCTTC.

The chain recombines TRBV30 with TRBJ2-7; TRBD1 aligns across 8 bases. The CDR3 covers 13 residues. Per the germline V gene, CDR1 is GTSNPN and CDR2 is SVGIG (reference sequence). The V segment lost 5 bases and the J segment 1 base; nucleotides outside the gene matches: 4. CDR3 protein: CAWADRVSYEQYF. Here the CDR3 DNA reads TGTGCCTGGGCGGACAGGGTTTCCTACGAGCAGTACTTC. Full variable domain (outside the CDR3, taken from reference TRBV30 and TRBJ2-7): SQTIHQWPATLVQPVGSPLSLECTVEGTSNPNLYWYRQAAGRGLQLLFYSVGIGQISSEVPQNLSASRPQDRQFILSSKKLLLSDSGFYLCAWADRVSYEQYFGPGTRLTVT.

This clonotype has at least ten counts. The chain joins TRBV9 to TRBJ2-2; 7 bases line up with TRBD2. Per germline, CDR1 SGDLS and CDR2 YYNGEE. CDR3 length: 14 amino acids. V lost 4 bases and J lost 8; bases outside the gene matches: 8. CDR3 region: CASSLRLAVGELFF. CDR3 DNA: TGTGCCAGCAGCCTGAGACTAGCAGTAGGGGAGCTGTTTTTT. The variable domain in full, with the rest retrieved from reference TRBV9 and TRBJ2-2, is DSGVTQTPKHLITATGQRVTLRCSPRSGDLSVYWYQQSLDQGLQFLIQYYNGEERAKGNILERFSAQQFPDLHSELNLSSLELGDSALYFCASSLRLAVGELFFGEGSRLTVL.

V usage is TRBV18 and J usage is TRBJ2-6, with D hard to call. The CDR3 is 16 amino acids. Germline V gives CDR1 KGHSH, CDR2 LQKENI. V dropped 2 bases and J dropped 4 bases, with 12 bases sitting between them. CDR3 amino acids: CASSPTSRSGANVLTF. As DNA, the CDR3 is TGTGCCAGCTCACCAACATCCCGGTCGGGGGCCAACGTCCTGACTTTC.